The 32 T cell receptor beta chains in this list originate from one sample, sequenced in a study of cytomegalovirus exposure and HLA in healthy donors (dated 2017 in TCRdb). The library was prepared using the immunoSEQ multiplex PCR assay. For the multiplex PCR, a mixture combining 60 forward primers for TCR Vbeta segments and 13 reverse primers for TCR Jbeta segments was used. TCRdb retrieved this table from immuneACCESS and kept in-frame rearrangements only. Not all clones are present; in checked studies, unresolved V genes account for under half, and no reason is known for the remainder. The sample table shows approximately 120,000 clones, and over 60% are seen once. The ten largest clones capture 10% to 15% of the sample. Sequenced: PBMCs. The receptor source for this set is a woman between 40 and 55 years old in good health and CMV-seropositive.

As DNA, the CDR3 is TGTGCCAGCAGCCCGGGACTCGCCCTTACCAATGAGCAGTTCTTC. Translated, it gives CASSPGLALTNEQFF. The chain employs TRBV7-9 and TRBJ2-1; a weak D match, TRBD2 (6 bases). The CDR3 length is 15 residues. Germline CDR1 is SEHNR and CDR2 is FQNEAQ (reference sequence). V was shortened by 5 bases and J by 6 bases, with 17 bases between the two germline ends.

The chain is built from TRBV5-6 and TRBJ2-3, with no clear D. The germline V and J ends were trimmed by 2 bases and 10 bases, with 11 bases remaining between them. From germline, CDR1 is SGHDT and CDR2 YYEEEE. The CDR3 has 12 amino acids. The CDR3, as DNA: TGTGCCAGCAGCTTTATGCTCCGGGCGCAGTATTTT. Amino acids: CASSFMLRAQYF.

The chain recombines TRBV6-5 with TRBJ2-5; 8 positions match TRBD1. Germline V gene lookup returns CDR1 MNHEY and CDR2 SVGAGI. The trim removed 6 bases at V and 1 base at J, leaving 4 bases unmatched. CDR3 length equals 14 residues. The CDR3 nucleotides are TGTGCCAGCAGCCTACAGGGGGGCCAAGAGACCCAGTACTTC. It encodes CASSLQGGQETQYF.

V is TRBV7-6 and J is TRBJ2-3; 8 bases line up with TRBD2. Looked up from germline, CDR1 is SGHVS and CDR2 is FNYEAQ. J was trimmed by 5 bases and V by 5 bases; bases with no gene match: 12. CDR3 size: 16 residues. The CDR3 DNA sequence: TGTGCCAGCAGCCCGTTCGCGGGAGGCGTGGGAGATACGCAGTATTTT. Translating gives CASSPFAGGVGDTQYF.

The gene calls are TRBV4-2 and TRBJ2-3, with D possibly being TRBD2 (5 bases). This CDR3 contains 15 residues. Germline V gene sequence: CDR1 LGHNA, CDR2 YNFKEQ. Trimming took 2 bases from V and 7 from J, leaving 16 bases between them. The CDR3 spells CASSQLTETGNTQYF. For the CDR3, the DNA is TGTGCCAGCAGCCAACTGACGGAGACCGGGAATACGCAGTATTTT.

The chain combines TRBV15 with TRBJ2-7, with TRBD1 matching over 7 bases. CDR1 and CDR2 (germline): LNHNV, YYDKDF (reference sequence). The CDR3 runs to 14 residues. J was trimmed by 5 bases and V by 0 bases; bases with no gene match: 4. Here the CDR3 DNA reads TGTGCCACCAGCAGAGATGCGACAGGGAACGAGCAGTACTTC. It codes for CATSRDATGNEQYF.

The chain employs TRBV7-3 and TRBJ2-2; TRBD1 matches at 8 bases. There are 14 residues in the CDR3. Germline loops: CDR1 SGHTA, CDR2 FQGTGA. V dropped 5 bases and J dropped 5; count of bases not matched to a gene: 4. The CDR3 spells CASSRTGTTGELFF. The DNA of the CDR3 is TGTGCCAGCAGCCGGACAGGGACGACCGGGGAGCTGTTTTTT.

This clone has only one observation. The V call is TRBV4-2, the J call TRBJ1-4; TRBD1 is a possible D gene (5 bases). Germline loops: CDR1 LGHNA, CDR2 YNFKEQ. This CDR3 comprises 14 residues. The germline V and J ends were trimmed by 7 bases and 7 bases, with 16 bases remaining between them. CDR3 DNA sequence: TGTGCCAGCACAGAGCGGGCAAGGGGTGAAAAACTGTTTTTT. Its translation is CASTERARGEKLFF.

With respect to this clone: At one boundary the junction diverges from the germline segment, which might be a read error. Other nucleotide sequences in the sample specify the same CDR3. The chain has TRBV11-2 and TRBJ1-1; a weak D match, TRBD1 (6 bases). Germline V gene data show CDR1 as SGHAT and CDR2 as FQNNGV. This CDR3 has 16 residues. The CDR3 region is CASSSGDRTLGTEAFF. DNA for the CDR3: TGTGCCAGCAGCTCTGGAGACAGGACCCTGGGCACTGAAGCCTTCTTT.

This clone was detected once. This chain joins TRBV27 and TRBJ1-2; possible D gene TRBD1, 6 bases. Germline CDR1 is MNHEY and CDR2 is SMNVEV (reference sequence). CDR3 length equals 15 residues. The ends were cut back, 6 bases at V and 6 bases at J, with 20 bases in the middle. The CDR3 region is CASRRSGTSYDGYTF. The CDR3 bases are TGTGCCAGCAGGCGGTCCGGGACAAGTTATGATGGCTACACCTTC.

This clone occurred once. The chain recombines TRBV30 with TRBJ1-5; unclear D gene. This CDR3 comprises 14 residues. Trimming pared 3 bases from V and 3 bases from J, leaving 12 bases between. Germline assignment: CDR1 GTSNPN and CDR2 SVGIG (reference sequence). As DNA, the CDR3 is TGTGCCTGGAGCGCCGGAGGGTTCAATCAGCCCCAGCATTTT. It encodes CAWSAGGFNQPQHF.

V usage is TRBV6-1 and J usage is TRBJ1-2; D not certain. Trimming stripped 2 bases from V and 10 bases from J, with 11 bases between. The CDR3 totals 12 residues. Per germline, CDR1 MNHNS and CDR2 SASEGT. In DNA, the CDR3 is TGTGCCAGCAGTGAATCTTGGAGGCTCTACACCTTC. This sequence encodes CASSESWRLYTF.

This chain joins TRBV4-1 and TRBJ2-7; the D gene is possibly TRBD1 (8 bases). CDR1 and CDR2 (germline): MGHRA, YSYEKL. Trimming took 4 bases from V and 4 from J, leaving 17 bases between them. The CDR3 covers 15 residues. CDR3 nucleotide sequence: TGCGCCAGCAGCCTCGGACAGGGAGGGGGTTACGAGCAGTACTTC. Protein sequence: CASSLGQGGGYEQYF.

This clone was found once. The chain couples TRBV7-9 to TRBJ1-3; D unresolved. The CDR3 has 15 amino acids. V lost 3 bases and J lost 8, with 17 bases in between. CDR1 is SEHNR, CDR2 FQNEAQ, per germline (reference sequence). CDR3: CASSFPAGYGDTIYF. CDR3 nucleotides: TGTGCCAGCAGCTTTCCCGCGGGGTATGGCGACACCATATATTTT.

This chain uses TRBV5-1 with TRBJ2-7; 10 bases are shared with TRBD2. Germline lookup yields CDR1 SGHRS and CDR2 YFSETQ. This CDR3 contains 15 residues. V shed 1 base and J 1 base; nucleotides not matched to a gene: 2. The DNA for the CDR3 is TGCGCCAGCAGCTTGACTAGCGGGGTGTCCTACGAGCAGTACTTC. It encodes CASSLTSGVSYEQYF.

The chain recombines TRBV30 with TRBJ1-1; D remains ambiguous. Per germline, CDR1 GTSNPN and CDR2 SVGIG (reference sequence). CDR3 length: 13 amino acids. V lost 3 bases to trimming and J lost 1 base, with 9 bases between them. The CDR3 nucleotides read TGTGCCTGGAGGGAGGGAGCGAACACTGAAGCTTTCTTT. This gives the protein CAWREGANTEAFF.

This chain connects TRBV28 to TRBJ1-1; 7 bases match TRBD1. With 5 bases clipped from V and 1 base from J, the junction kept 10 bases outside the gene matches. CDR1 MDHEN and CDR2 SYDVKM come from the germline V gene. This CDR3 contains 16 residues. The CDR3, as DNA: TGTGCCAGCAGTGCCCCTTCGACAGGGCAGAACACTGAAGCTTTCTTT. Encoded protein: CASSAPSTGQNTEAFF.

CDR3 nucleotide sequence: TGTGCCAGCAGCTTAGTTCTCAGGGATGGCTACACCTTC. This codes for CASSLVLRDGYTF. The rearrangement uses TRBV7-9 and TRBJ1-2, with a weak D call TRBD1 (5 bases). Germline values: CDR1 SEHNR, CDR2 FQNEAQ (reference sequence). This CDR3 contains 13 residues. Trimming left V 1 base short and J 6 bases short, with 9 bases between.

V is TRBV6-5 and J is TRBJ1-2, with 7 bases lining up with TRBD1. The CDR3 runs to 16 residues. The germline V gene encodes CDR1 MNHEY and CDR2 SVGAGI. Trimming at V came to 0 bases and at J to 4 bases, leaving 8 bases not matched to a gene. CDR3 protein: CASSYSNYWDSYGYTF. In DNA form, the CDR3 reads TGTGCCAGCAGTTACTCGAATTACTGGGACAGCTATGGCTACACCTTC.

V gene TRBV2 combines with J gene TRBJ2-1, with D perhaps matching TRBD2 (6 bases). Germline CDR1 is SNHLY and CDR2 is FYNNEI. The CDR3 is 15 residues long. Trimming stripped 1 base from V and 2 bases from J, with 9 bases between. The CDR3 region is CASSEVAGPYNEQFF. DNA of the CDR3: TGTGCCAGCAGTGAAGTGGCGGGACCCTACAATGAGCAGTTCTTC.

The rearrangement links TRBV9 to TRBJ2-1; the match to TRBD2 covers 16 bases. The CDR3 has 18 amino acids. With 3 bases clipped from V and 1 base from J, the junction kept 4 bases outside the gene matches. Germline CDR1 reads SGDLS; CDR2 reads YYNGEE. CDR3 DNA sequence: TGTGCCAGCAGCGCGGGACTAGCGGGAGGGCCATCCTACAATGAGCAGTTCTTC. The encoded protein is CASSAGLAGGPSYNEQFF.

The gene calls are TRBV7-2 and TRBJ2-5; weak D call: TRBD2 (6 bases). The V and J ends lost 0 bases and 3 bases respectively, with 11 bases between them. This CDR3 has 15 amino acids. Germline loops: CDR1 SGHTA, CDR2 FQGNSA. CDR3 region: CASSLAGGSEETQYF. In DNA, the CDR3 is TGTGCCAGCAGCTTAGCGGGGGGTTCGGAAGAGACCCAGTACTTC. Using reference TRBV7-2 and TRBJ2-5 for the parts outside the CDR3, the full variable domain is GAGVSQSPSNKVTEKGKDVELRCDPISGHTALYWYRQSLGQGLEFLIYFQGNSAPDKSGLPSDRFSAERTGGSVSTLTIQRTQQEDSAVYLCASSLAGGSEETQYFGPGTRLLVL.

V and J are TRBV21-1 and TRBJ2-3; the table's D call, TRBD2, has no DNA check behind it. TRBV21-1 is a pseudogene. This CDR3 is 16 amino acids long. The CDR3 is CASSKEGTSGPDTQYF. For the CDR3, the DNA is TGTGCCAGCAGCAAAGAAGGGACTAGCGGGCCAGATACGCAGTATTTT.

Only one count was recorded for this clone. The chain employs TRBV7-9 and TRBJ1-2; 9 bases line up with TRBD1. The CDR3 runs to 13 residues. With V trimmed by 5 bases and J by 5 bases, 3 bases remained unmatched. Looked up from germline, CDR1 is SEHNR and CDR2 is FQNEAQ (reference sequence). In DNA, the CDR3 is TGTGCCAGCAGCACGGGACAGGGTTATGGCTACACCTTC. It is translated as CASSTGQGYGYTF.

The rearrangement joins TRBV7-9 to TRBJ1-1; weak D call: TRBD1 (6 bases). V was trimmed by 5 bases and J by 2 bases, leaving 15 bases between them. CDR1 and CDR2 from the germline V gene are SEHNR and FQNEAQ (reference sequence). This CDR3 has 15 residues. The CDR3 DNA is TGTGCCAGCAGCCGGGAAGGGACACCTAACACTGAAGCTTTCTTT. This gives the protein CASSREGTPNTEAFF.

The chain is built from TRBV5-1 and TRBJ2-5; a weak D match, TRBD2 (6 bases). CDR3 length: 13 residues. Germline CDR1 and CDR2: SGHRS and YFSETQ. The V end was cut by 0 bases, the J end by 11 bases, with 14 bases between. For the CDR3, the DNA is TGCGCCAGCAGCTTGGGGGACTGGTATGAGCAGTACTTC. This encodes CASSLGDWYEQYF. The variable domain in full, with the rest retrieved from reference TRBV5-1 and TRBJ2-5, is KAGVTQTPRYLIKTRGQQVTLSCSPISGHRSVSWYQQTPGQGLQFLFEYFSETQRNKGNFPGRFSGRQFSNSRSEMNVSTLELGDSALYLCASSLGDWYEQYFGPGTRLLVL.

In its sample, this clone was seen a few times. The rearrangement uses TRBV19 and TRBJ2-5; 7 nucleotides line up with TRBD2. The CDR3 spans 17 residues. J was trimmed by 1 base and V by 2 bases; bases with no gene match: 10. In germline, CDR1 is LNHDA, CDR2 SQIVND (reference sequence). CDR3 region: CASSITTSHSLQETQYF. The CDR3 nucleotides are TGTGCCAGTAGTATAACGACTAGCCATTCCCTCCAAGAGACCCAGTACTTC.

This clone has a single count. Here the CDR3 reads CATGCEGGGYTF. In DNA form, the CDR3 reads TGTGCCACGGGGTGCGAGGGCGGTGGCTACACCTTC. The chain joins TRBV10-3 to TRBJ1-2; D is uncertain. The CDR3 is made up of 12 amino acids. Germline V gives CDR1 ENHRY, CDR2 SYGVKD. V lost 10 bases, J lost 7 bases, and 16 bases lay in between.

This chain joins TRBV28 and TRBJ1-1, with 7 bases matching TRBD1. With V trimmed by 2 bases and J by 5 bases, 8 bases remained unmatched. CDR3 size: 15 residues. Germline V gene sequence: CDR1 MDHEN, CDR2 SYDVKM. The chain's CDR3 is CASSLQQGERTEAFF. The CDR3 DNA reads as TGTGCCAGCAGTTTACAGCAGGGGGAGAGAACTGAAGCTTTCTTT.

The V call is TRBV7-2, the J call TRBJ2-2; TRBD2 agrees at 15 bases. The CDR3 length is 19 residues. J was trimmed by 2 bases and V by 5 bases; bases with no gene match: 9. Germline CDR1 is SGHTA and CDR2 is FQGNSA. The chain's CDR3 is CASSPFWTSGRANTGELFF. CDR3 in DNA: TGTGCCAGCAGCCCTTTTTGGACTAGCGGGAGGGCCAACACCGGGGAGCTGTTTTTT.

The V gene is TRBV6-1, the J gene TRBJ2-5; D unclear. The CDR3 covers 12 residues. V was shortened by 6 bases and J by 4 bases, with 9 bases between the two germline ends. The germline V gene encodes CDR1 MNHNS and CDR2 SASEGT. For the CDR3, the DNA is TGTGCCAGCAGGGTCCTAGGAGAGACCCAGTACTTC. It translates to CASRVLGETQYF.

The chain carries TRBV6-5 and TRBJ2-2, with unresolved D. Per the germline V gene, CDR1 is MNHEY and CDR2 is SVGAGI. The CDR3 is 13 residues long. V was shortened by 5 bases and J by 8 bases, with 12 bases between the two germline ends. CDR3: CASSRTYQGELFF. The CDR3 DNA reads TGTGCCAGCAGTCGTACCTACCAAGGGGAGCTGTTTTTT.